These 8 T cell receptor beta chains originate from one sample sequenced in a study of regulatory T cells in long-lasting Graves disease. According to the study, TCR beta libraries were built with iRepertoire HTBI primers and CDR3-region Arm-PCR. Each CDR3 protein gets one entry after TCRdb re-called the multiplex PCR reads with MiXCR. The table shows approximately 690,000 distinct CDR3 sequences, with approximately 29% occurring only once. Time point described: persistent/refractory GD, antithyroid drugs over 5 years with positive TRAb. Generation of the TCR library employed RNA extracted from PBMCs. The specimen comprised peripheral blood mononuclear cells (PBMCs), sampled when the disease was refractory, from a patient treated with antithyroid drugs. These receptors were taken from a female donor with Graves disease.

This clonotype showed up many times. The V and J genes are TRBV3-1 and TRBJ1-2; 8 bases are a match to TRBD1. Germline-derived CDR1 and CDR2 are LGHDT and YNNKEL (reference sequence). This CDR3 is built from 14 residues. V was pared by 7 bases and J by 2 bases, with 6 bases of the junction left unmatched. CDR3 amino acids: CASTSGQGNYGYTF. The DNA for the CDR3 is TGTGCCAGCACCTCCGGACAGGGCAACTATGGCTACACCTTC.

This clonotype was seen a few times. This rearrangement joins TRBV29-1 to TRBJ1-1, with 8 bases lining up with TRBD1. With V trimmed by 4 bases and J by 6 bases, 7 bases remained unmatched. Germline-derived CDR1 and CDR2 are SQVTM and ANQGSEA. CDR3 length: 13 amino acids. CDR3 nucleotides: TGCAGCGTTGCAGGGGGCATCAAGGCTGAAGCTTTCTTT. Translating it yields CSVAGGIKAEAFF.

The V and J genes are TRBV27 and TRBJ1-1; maybe TRBD1 (6 bases). From germline, CDR1 is MNHEY and CDR2 SMNVEV (reference sequence). Trimming left V 6 bases short and J 4 bases short, with 15 bases between. CDR3 size: 14 residues. The CDR3 nucleotides read TGTGCCAGCAGGACCGGGGGGGGCTTCACTGAAGCTTTCTTT. This translates into CASRTGGGFTEAFF.

The CDR3 protein is CSGRDSYSYEQYF. The CDR3 coding sequence is TGCAGTGGCCGGGACTCTTATTCCTACGAGCAGTACTTC. The genes are TRBV20-1 and TRBJ2-7, with a weak D call TRBD2 (6 bases). The germline gives CDR1 DFQATT, CDR2 SNEGSKA (reference sequence). This CDR3 spans 13 amino acids. Trimming took off 7 bases at V and 1 base at J, with 14 bases between the two ends.

This clonotype appeared a few times. The chain is built from TRBV5-1 and TRBJ2-7, with 14 bases aligning to TRBD2. Germline lookup yields CDR1 SGHRS and CDR2 YFSETQ. This CDR3 comprises 16 residues. With 3 bases clipped from V and 6 bases from J, the junction kept 8 bases outside the gene matches. Here the CDR3 DNA reads TGCGCCAGCAGCTGGGGACTAGCGGGAGCATCAGGCGAGCAGTACTTC. This translates into CASSWGLAGASGEQYF. The full variable domain, its missing parts supplied by reference TRBV5-1 and TRBJ2-7, is KAGVTQTPRYLIKTRGQQVTLSCSPISGHRSVSWYQQTPGQGLQFLFEYFSETQRNKGNFPGRFSGRQFSNSRSEMNVSTLELGDSALYLCASSWGLAGASGEQYFGPGTRLTVT.

The chain combines TRBV4-1 with TRBJ1-1, with D tentatively TRBD1 (6 bases). The CDR3 loop spans 15 amino acids. Germline loops: CDR1 MGHRA, CDR2 YSYEKL. Trimming removed 5 bases at V and 1 base at J, with 14 bases between. The CDR3 region has the DNA TGCGCCAGCAGCACCCGGGACACGAGGAACACTGAAGCTTTCTTT. It encodes CASSTRDTRNTEAFF.

This clonotype occurred a few times. J is TRBJ1-5 and V is TRBV20-1; D is perhaps TRBD1 (6 bases). The germline gives CDR1 DFQATT, CDR2 SNEGSKA (reference sequence). V was trimmed by 5 bases and J by 6 bases, leaving 14 bases between them. This CDR3 has 13 amino acids. CDR3 loop: CSAEQGRSQPQHF. In nucleotides, the CDR3 is TGCAGTGCTGAACAGGGAAGGAGTCAGCCCCAGCATTTT.

This rearrangement joins TRBV3-1 to TRBJ2-7; possible D gene TRBD2, 5 bases. The CDR3 length is 15 residues. Trimming left V 4 bases short and J 4 bases short, with 17 bases between. Germline lookup yields CDR1 LGHDT and CDR2 YNNKEL (reference sequence). The CDR3 spells CASSRGSGRSYEQYF. The CDR3 coding sequence is TGTGCCAGCAGCCGAGGGAGCGGACGTTCTTACGAGCAGTACTTC.